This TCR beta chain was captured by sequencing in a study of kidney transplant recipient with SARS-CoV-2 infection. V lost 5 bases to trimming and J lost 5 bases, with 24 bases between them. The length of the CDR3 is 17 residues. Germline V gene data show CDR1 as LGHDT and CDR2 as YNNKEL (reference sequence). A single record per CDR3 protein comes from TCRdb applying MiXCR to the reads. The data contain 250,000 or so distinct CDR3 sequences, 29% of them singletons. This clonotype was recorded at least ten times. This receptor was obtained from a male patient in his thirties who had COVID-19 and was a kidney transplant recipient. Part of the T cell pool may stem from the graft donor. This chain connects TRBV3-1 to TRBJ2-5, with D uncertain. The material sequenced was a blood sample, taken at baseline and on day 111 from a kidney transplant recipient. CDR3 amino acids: CASSRINPISFSETQYF. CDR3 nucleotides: TGTGCCAGCAGCAGAATAAATCCCATTTCTTTCTCTGAGACCCAGTACTTC.